The entry that follows covers one TCR beta chain sequence. At the DNA level, this CDR3 is encoded by other sequences in the same sample as well. This sample is part of a study of control samples from healthy donors and cancer patients. Profiled with immunoSEQ multiplex PCR; TCRdb holds only in-frame clones, not every one. The sample carries tens of thousands of clones, roughly 94% recorded once. Trimming removed 9 bases from V and 5 bases from J, with 19 bases in between. CDR1 and CDR2 from the germline V gene are SNHLY and FYNNEI. This CDR3 is 14 amino acids long. Sequenced input: blood. The chain recombines TRBV2 with TRBJ1-1; D may be TRBD1 (6 bases). The TCR originated in a man aged 30 to 45 in good health. DNA for the CDR3: TGTGCCAGGGACGAGTGGAGGGGGGGGACTGAAGCTTTCTTT. Translated, it gives CARDEWRGGTEAFF.